This is a list of T cell receptor beta chains from one sample in a study of breast tumors, draining lymph nodes, adjacent tissues. TCRdb re-called the multiplex PCR reads through MiXCR, storing one row per CDR3 protein. The sample lists around 190,000 distinct CDR3 sequences; 30% to 35% were seen once. The sample taken for sequencing was axillary lymph node tissue. The receptors here all came from a female donor with breast cancer. Some clones in this sample may be carry-over from other donors' samples. The CDR3 runs from the conserved cysteine through the conserved F or W. D genes are given only for firm matches. Size tells how often a clone was seen (once, few, many) or the class of an expanded clone, and some rows leave it out.

d_call,v_call,clone_size,j_call,cdr3_aa,cdr3_nt
-,TRBV2,-,TRBJ2-3,CASSSAPTDTQYF,TGTGCCAGCAGTTCGGCCCCCACAGATACGCAGTATTTT
TRBD2,TRBV6-1,few,TRBJ2-1,CASSRRTSGGAALNEQFF,TGTGCCAGCAGTCGCAGGACTAGCGGGGGGGCTGCTCTTAATGAGCAGTTCTTC
-,TRBV10-3,many,TRBJ2-2,CAITDGNTGELFF,TGTGCCATCACCGACGGCAACACCGGGGAGCTGTTTTTT
TRBD2,TRBV19,once,TRBJ2-1,CASSPTGTSGSSNEQSF,TGTGCCAGTAGCCCGACAGGGACTAGCGGGAGTAGTAATGAGCAGTCCTTC
-,TRBV4-2,many,TRBJ1-2,CASSPTYSRIGYTF,TGTGCCAGCAGCCCGACATATAGCAGGATTGGCTACACCTTC
TRBD2,TRBV7-8,few,TRBJ2-7,CASSSNIRGLAGDPYEQYF,TGTGCCAGCAGCTCCAACATTAGAGGACTAGCGGGAGACCCCTACGAGCAGTACTTC
TRBD1,TRBV13,-,TRBJ1-6,CASSPGQGDSPLHF,TGTGCCAGCAGCCCAGGACAGGGTGATTCACCCCTCCACTTT
-,TRBV2,-,TRBJ1-2,CASIADGWASYGYTF,TGTGCCAGCATCGCCGACGGTTGGGCGTCCTATGGCTACACCTTC
-,TRBV5-1,many,TRBJ1-6,CASSRLGGGNSPLHF,TGCGCCAGCAGCCGCCTGGGAGGGGGGAATTCACCCCTCCACTTT
-,TRBV24-1,many,TRBJ2-1,CVSPRYNEQFF,TGTGTATCGCCACGGTACAATGAGCAGTTCTTC
TRBD1,TRBV24-1,many,TRBJ2-7,CATNSGQRPYEQYF,TGTGCCACCAACTCGGGACAGAGACCTTACGAGCAGTACTTC
TRBD2,TRBV4-2,many,TRBJ2-7,CASSLTSGARGYEQYF,TGTGCCAGCAGCCTAACTAGCGGGGCCCGAGGCTACGAGCAGTACTTC
-,TRBV15,many,TRBJ2-6,CATSRDWGTRGRGRGGANVLTF,TGTGCCACCAGCAGAGATTGGGGTACCCGAGGGAGGGGGAGAGGTGGGGCCAACGTCCTGACTTTC
TRBD1,TRBV3-1,-,TRBJ1-5,CASSPSGQHQPQHF,TGTGCCAGCAGCCCTTCGGGACAGCATCAGCCCCAGCATTTT
TRBD1,TRBV7-8,medium-sized,TRBJ1-4,CASSPNRGPSEKLFF,TGTGCCAGCAGCCCAAACAGGGGGCCGAGTGAAAAACTGTTTTTT
-,TRBV12-3/TRBV12-4,-,TRBJ2-2,CASSITTSGELFF,TGTGCCAGCAGTATCACGACTAGCGGGGAGCTGTTTTTT
-,TRBV6-5,many,TRBJ1-5,CASTGADHQPQHF,TGTGCCAGCACGGGCGCCGACCATCAGCCCCAGCATTTT
TRBD1,TRBV20-1,many,TRBJ2-7,CSAKGNRGLSYEQYF,TGCAGTGCTAAGGGAAACAGGGGGTTGTCCTACGAGCAGTACTTC
-,TRBV5-1,-,TRBJ2-7,CASSVDTSYEQYF,TGCGCCAGCAGCGTGGACACCTCCTACGAGCAGTACTTC
-,TRBV2,-,TRBJ1-1,CASIQQEGTEAFF,TGTGCCAGCATTCAACAGGAGGGCACTGAAGCTTTCTTT
TRBD2,TRBV7-2,-,TRBJ2-2,CASSPPTSVSHTGQLFF,TGTGCCAGCAGCCCCCCAACTAGCGTGAGTCACACCGGGCAGCTGTTTTTT
TRBD2,TRBV7-6,many,TRBJ2-2,CASSPSAGSGRLVGELFF,TGTGCCAGCAGCCCTAGTGCAGGTAGCGGGAGGTTGGTCGGGGAGCTGTTTTTT
TRBD1,TRBV20-1,-,TRBJ2-6,CSARPGQGAYVLTF,TGCAGTGCTAGACCGGGACAGGGGGCCTACGTCCTGACTTTC
TRBD2,TRBV20-1,once,TRBJ2-5,CSASSSGGRGDQYF,TGCAGTGCTAGTTCGAGCGGGGGCCGAGGGGACCAGTACTTC
TRBD2,TRBV19,many,TRBJ2-7,CATQPRGGSYEQYF,TGTGCCACCCAGCCCCGGGGGGGGTCCTACGAGCAGTACTTC
TRBD1,TRBV27,-,TRBJ2-6,CASRATGAGGANVLTF,TGTGCCAGCAGGGCGACAGGGGCGGGAGGGGCCAACGTCCTGACTTTC
-,TRBV14,-,TRBJ1-6,CASSRAGPSNSPPHF,TGTGCCAGCAGCCGGGCGGGACCTTCAAATTCACCCCCCCACTTT
TRBD2,TRBV9,many,TRBJ2-5,CASSVGTGLVAETQYF,TGTGCCAGCAGCGTAGGCACGGGACTAGTTGCGGAGACCCAGTACTTC
TRBD2,TRBV11-3,many,TRBJ2-1,CASSIPGGGYNEQFF,TGTGCCAGCAGCATCCCCGGGGGGGGTTACAATGAGCAGTTCTTC
TRBD2,TRBV7-9,many,TRBJ2-2,CASSPGLAGNTGELFF,TGTGCCAGCAGCCCGGGACTAGCGGGAAACACCGGGGAGCTGTTTTTT
-,TRBV7-6,many,TRBJ2-5,CASRGGNQETQYF,TGTGCCAGCAGGGGAGGTAACCAAGAGACCCAGTACTTC
-,TRBV20-1,many,TRBJ2-1,CSAETTTWGEQFF,TGCAGTGCCGAGACGACCACCTGGGGTGAGCAGTTCTTC
-,TRBV19,-,TRBJ2-1,CASSIGRPSSYNEQFF,TGTGCCAGTAGTATCGGTCGCCCGAGCTCCTACAATGAGCAGTTCTTC
TRBD1,TRBV11-3,few,TRBJ2-5,CASSLDRGPQETQYF,TGTGCCAGCAGCTTGGACAGGGGGCCCCAAGAGACCCAGTACTTC
-,TRBV19,-,TRBJ1-1,CASKARKAGRSTEAFF,TGTGCCAGTAAGGCCCGTAAGGCAGGGAGATCGACTGAAGCTTTCTTT
-,TRBV7-2,-,TRBJ1-6,CAGSLSNSPLHF,TGTGCCGGCAGCTTAAGCAATTCACCCCTCCACTTT
-,TRBV6-5,-,TRBJ1-3,CASSPVFTPGNTIYF,TGTGCCAGCAGTCCCGTCTTCACCCCAGGAAACACCATATATTTT
-,TRBV7-3,many,TRBJ2-6,CASGGGANVLTF,TGTGCCAGCGGTGGTGGGGCCAACGTCCTGACTTTC
-,TRBV12-3/TRBV12-4,-,TRBJ2-7,CASSVMTENYEQYF,TGTGCTAGCAGTGTAATGACAGAAAACTACGAGCAGTACTTC
-,TRBV7-6,-,TRBJ1-1,CASSLGLGLNTEAFF,TGTGCCAGCAGCTTAGGCCTGGGGCTGAACACTGAAGCTTTCTTT
TRBD2,TRBV29-1,-,TRBJ2-7,CSSPKGTSGTYEQYF,TGCAGCTCACCGAAGGGGACTAGCGGCACCTACGAGCAGTACTTC
-,TRBV10-1,-,TRBJ1-6,CASSESRGRISAFASSYNSPLHF,TGCGCCAGCAGTGAGTCGCGGGGGAGAATATCAGCTTTCGCCAGCTCCTATAATTCACCCCTCCACTTT
TRBD1,TRBV11-2,-,TRBJ1-4,CASSLEYRGKANEKLFF,TGTGCCAGCAGCTTAGAGTACAGGGGGAAGGCTAATGAAAAACTGTTTTTT
-,TRBV7-9,many,TRBJ2-7,CASSLSRQETYEQYF,TGTGCCAGCAGCTTATCTCGGCAGGAAACCTACGAGCAGTACTTC
-,TRBV4-2,many,TRBJ1-4,CASSRGGGLDEKLFF,TGTGCCAGCAGCCGGGGGGGGGGGCTCGACGAAAAACTGTTTTTT
TRBD2,TRBV10-3,many,TRBJ2-3,CAIRIGRETDTQYF,TGTGCCATCAGAATAGGGAGGGAAACAGATACGCAGTATTTT